Following are 9 T cell receptor beta chains from one sample sequenced in a study of cytomegalovirus exposure and HLA in healthy donors (dated by TCRdb to about 2017). The method behind the library was the immunoSEQ multiplex PCR assay. For the multiplex PCR, a mixture combining 60 forward primers for TCR Vbeta segments and 13 reverse primers for TCR Jbeta segments was used. TCRdb mirrors the immuneACCESS table, restricted to in-frame sequences. Some clones are absent from its copies; in checked studies, under half trace to an unresolved V gene, and the reason for the others is unknown. This sample is represented by 90,000 to 120,000 clones; approximately 79% of them were singletons. The ten largest clones add up to roughly 2.3% of the sample. The sample comprised PBMCs. The receptors originated from a man between 18 and 29 years old in good health and CMV-seronegative.

The genes are TRBV6-5 and TRBJ1-1, with D maybe TRBD1 (6 bases). Germline lookup yields CDR1 MNHEY and CDR2 SVGAGI. Deletions cut 7 bases from V and 9 bases from J, with 12 bases between. The CDR3 contains 11 residues. In DNA, the CDR3 is TGTGCCAGCAAGGGGGGGAAGCAAGCTTTCTTT. Protein: CASKGGKQAFF.

The chain couples TRBV9 to TRBJ2-5; D may be TRBD1 (5 bases). V lost 0 bases, J lost 5 bases, and 11 bases lay in between. Per the germline V gene, CDR1 is SGDLS and CDR2 is YYNGEE. This CDR3 has 14 residues. This chain's CDR3 is CASSVGQTTETQYF. CDR3 nucleotides: TGTGCCAGCAGCGTAGGACAGACCACCGAGACCCAGTACTTC.

This clone was counted only a few times. This chain joins TRBV19 and TRBJ2-1; TRBD1 matches at 7 bases. The V and J ends lost 6 bases and 4 bases, in that order; junction bases with no gene match: 6. This CDR3 comprises 14 residues. The germline gives CDR1 LNHDA, CDR2 SQIVND (reference sequence). CDR3 sequence (DNA): TGTGCCAGTAGGAGGACAGGAGAGTACAATGAGCAGTTCTTC. This encodes CASRRTGEYNEQFF.

In its sample, this clone was seen a few times. The genes are TRBV6-4 and TRBJ2-3; TRBD1 matches 10 bases. V shed 2 bases, J shed 4 bases, and the junction held 0 bases outside the gene matches. Looked up from germline, CDR1 is MRHNA and CDR2 is SNTAGT. This CDR3 has 14 residues. CDR3 sequence reads: CASSDGQGADTQYF. The CDR3 DNA reads as TGTGCCAGCAGTGACGGACAGGGGGCAGATACGCAGTATTTT.

The chain links TRBV7-3 to TRBJ2-2, with D maybe TRBD2 (7 bases). V was trimmed by 5 bases and J by 5 bases, leaving 15 bases between them. The germline CDR1 and CDR2 sequences are SGHTA and FQGTGA. This CDR3 is built from 15 residues. CDR3 amino acids: CASSPTGGRTGELFF. CDR3 nucleotides: TGTGCCAGCAGCCCCACGGGGGGCCGGACCGGGGAGCTGTTTTTT.

This clone has only a few counts. The DNA for the CDR3 is TGTGCCATCAGTGACTACCCAGGGGGCAGGAGCAATCAGCCCCAGCATTTT. It yields the protein CAISDYPGGRSNQPQHF. The V call is TRBV10-3, the J call TRBJ1-5; 8 bases fit TRBD1. J lost 1 base, V lost 3 bases, and 8 bases had no gene match. The V gene's germline CDR1 is ENHRY and CDR2 SYGVKD. The CDR3 consists of 17 residues.

V gene TRBV9 combines with J gene TRBJ2-3; 7 bases are shared with TRBD1. The germline V gene has CDR1 SGDLS and CDR2 YYNGEE. The J segment lost 4 bases and the V segment lost 4 bases, leaving 12 bases of the junction unmatched. This CDR3 is 16 amino acids long. CDR3 sequence reads: CASSTRQGLGADTQYF. The CDR3, as DNA: TGTGCCAGCAGCACCCGACAGGGCCTCGGCGCAGATACGCAGTATTTT.

This chain uses TRBV7-9 with TRBJ1-4; D remains unclear. The CDR3 runs 17 residues. Germline V lookup: CDR1 SEHNR, CDR2 FQNEAQ (reference sequence). With 1 base removed from V and 8 bases from J, the gap between germline ends came to 20 bases. The CDR3 loop is CASSLDVSGGKGEKLFF. The CDR3 bases are TGTGCCAGCAGCTTAGATGTATCGGGAGGGAAAGGCGAAAAACTGTTTTTT.

The V gene is TRBV19, the J gene TRBJ1-5; TRBD1 matches at 10 bases. Germline V CDR1 and CDR2: LNHDA, SQIVND (reference sequence). This CDR3 is built from 18 residues. Trimming at V came to 5 bases and at J to 0 bases, leaving 10 bases not matched to a gene. Here the CDR3 DNA reads TGTGCCAGTAGTCCTGACAGGGGGCTATCATATAGCAATCAGCCCCAGCATTTT. Its protein product is CASSPDRGLSYSNQPQHF.